One and the same sample provided the 5 T cell receptor beta chains below, sequenced in a study of T cells after yellow fever vaccination (dated by TCRdb to the late 2010s). Receptor amplification or capture employed 5' RACE. The data were produced on an Illumina HiSeq 2500. The public sequencing data were trimmed at Q25 with fastp and processed into clonotypes with MiXCR by TCRdb, which kept only in-frame beta chains. Each entry merges the rows of one CDR3 protein and shows their most common DNA and genes. The sample table lists about 630,000 distinct CDR3 sequences, around 12% of them with a count of one. Clones ranked in the top ten supply around 14% of the sample. The label giving this sample's treatment or condition can be read as: live attenuated yellow fever vaccine strain. The sample here was PBMCs, taken on the day of the yellow fever booster vaccination. These receptors were obtained from a young man who received the YFV17D yellow fever vaccine.

The table lists this clonotype with a few counts. This chain joins TRBV12-3 or TRBV12-4 and TRBJ1-5; 9 positions agree with TRBD1. V was pared by 6 bases and J by 5 bases, with 11 bases of the junction left unmatched. CDR3 length: 16 residues. CDR3 coding DNA: TGTGCCAGCAGCTCAGGACAGGGGAATATATATCAGCCCCAGCATTTT. This encodes CASSSGQGNIYQPQHF.

In this sample, this clonotype turned up a few times. V usage is TRBV4-3 and J usage is TRBJ2-3; no clear D. The CDR3 loop spans 15 amino acids. CDR1 is LGHNA, CDR2 YSLEER, per germline. V was pared by 2 bases and J by 6 bases, with 15 bases between. The CDR3 nucleotides read TGCGCCAGCAGCCAAAGTAACAGTAGGGTGGATACGCAGTATTTT. Amino acid sequence: CASSQSNSRVDTQYF.

J is TRBJ2-3 and V is TRBV6-2 or TRBV6-3; D is unclear. Trimming took off 4 bases at V and 2 bases at J, with 10 bases between the two ends. Looked up from germline, CDR1 is MNHEY and CDR2 is SVGEGT. This CDR3 is 14 amino acids long. CDR3 coding DNA: TGTGCCAGCAGTTGGAGCGATGCCACAGATACGCAGTATTTT. Amino acid sequence: CASSWSDATDTQYF.

This clonotype was seen a few times. J is TRBJ2-3 and V is TRBV7-2; D possibly uses TRBD1 or TRBD2 (5 bases each). This CDR3 contains 16 residues. In germline, CDR1 is SGHTA, CDR2 FQGNSA. Trimming pared 7 bases from V and 2 bases from J, leaving 19 bases between. CDR3 bases: TGTGCCAGCATCCAATCCCGAGGGGCCTTCACAGATACGCAGTATTTT. Translating gives CASIQSRGAFTDTQYF. Together with reference TRBV7-2 and TRBJ2-3, the CDR3 gives the full variable domain: GAGVSQSPSNKVTEKGKDVELRCDPISGHTALYWYRQSLGQGLEFLIYFQGNSAPDKSGLPSDRFSAERTGGSVSTLTIQRTQQEDSAVYLCASIQSRGAFTDTQYFGPGTRLTVL.

This clonotype was observed at least ten times. The chain is built from TRBV12-3 or TRBV12-4 and TRBJ1-1; 12 nucleotides align to TRBD1. Trimming cost V 6 bases and J 8 bases; bases outside gene matches: 4. There are 13 residues in the CDR3. The CDR3 nucleotides read TGTGCCAGCAGGGGGACAGGGGGCAGAGAAGCTTTCTTT. Translation gives CASRGTGGREAFF.